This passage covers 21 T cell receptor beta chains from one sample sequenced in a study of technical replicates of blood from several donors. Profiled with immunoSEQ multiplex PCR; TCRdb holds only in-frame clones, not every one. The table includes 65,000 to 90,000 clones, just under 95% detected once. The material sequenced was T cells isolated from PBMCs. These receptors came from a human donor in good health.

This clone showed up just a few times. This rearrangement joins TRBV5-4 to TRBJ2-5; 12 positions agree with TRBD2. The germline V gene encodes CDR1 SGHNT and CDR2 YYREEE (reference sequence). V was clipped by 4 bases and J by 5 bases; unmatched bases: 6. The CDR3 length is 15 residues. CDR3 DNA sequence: TGTGCCAGCAGCCTAGCGGGAGGGAGGGGGGAGACCCAGTACTTC. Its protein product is CASSLAGGRGETQYF.

Here the CDR3 reads CAWRGSLRDRGLYQPQHF. CDR3 sequence (DNA): TGTGCCTGGAGAGGCAGCCTCCGGGACAGGGGGCTATATCAGCCCCAGCATTTT. V gene TRBV30 combines with J gene TRBJ1-5; 12 nucleotides line up with TRBD1. The germline gives CDR1 GTSNPN, CDR2 SVGIG (reference sequence). Losses at the gene ends were 3 bases for V and 5 bases for J; bases not matched to a gene: 14. The CDR3 extends over 18 amino acids.

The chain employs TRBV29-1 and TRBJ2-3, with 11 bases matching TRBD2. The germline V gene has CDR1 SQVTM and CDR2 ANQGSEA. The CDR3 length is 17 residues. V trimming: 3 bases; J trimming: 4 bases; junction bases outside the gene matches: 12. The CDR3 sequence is CSVEGQWGTSGSDTQYF. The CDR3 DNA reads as TGCAGCGTTGAGGGGCAGTGGGGGACTAGCGGTTCAGATACGCAGTATTTT.

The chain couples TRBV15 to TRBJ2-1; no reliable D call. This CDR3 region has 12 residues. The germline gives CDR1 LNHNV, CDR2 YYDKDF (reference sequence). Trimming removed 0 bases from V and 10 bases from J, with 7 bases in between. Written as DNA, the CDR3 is TGTGCCACCAGCAGAGATATGAGGGAGCAGTTCTTC. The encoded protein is CATSRDMREQFF.

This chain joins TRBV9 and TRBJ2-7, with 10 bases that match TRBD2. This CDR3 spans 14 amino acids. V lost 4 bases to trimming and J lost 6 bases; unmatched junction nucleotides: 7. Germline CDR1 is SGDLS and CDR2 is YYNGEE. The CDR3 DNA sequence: TGTGCCAGCAGCCCTACTAGCGGGGAGGTCGAGCAGTACTTC. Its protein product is CASSPTSGEVEQYF.

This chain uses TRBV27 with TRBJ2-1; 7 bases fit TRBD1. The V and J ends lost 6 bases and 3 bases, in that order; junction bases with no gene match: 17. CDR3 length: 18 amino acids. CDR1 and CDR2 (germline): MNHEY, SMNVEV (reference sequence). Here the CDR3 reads CASRRALRDSFYYNEQFF. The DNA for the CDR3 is TGTGCCAGCAGAAGAGCGCTCCGGGACAGCTTCTACTACAATGAGCAGTTCTTC.

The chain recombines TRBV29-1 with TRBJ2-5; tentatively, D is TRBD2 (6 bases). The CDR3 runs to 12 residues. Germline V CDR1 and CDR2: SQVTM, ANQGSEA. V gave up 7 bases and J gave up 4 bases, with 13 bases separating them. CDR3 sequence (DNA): TGCAGCGGGACCGGGAGAAGAGAGACCCAGTACTTC. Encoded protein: CSGTGRRETQYF.

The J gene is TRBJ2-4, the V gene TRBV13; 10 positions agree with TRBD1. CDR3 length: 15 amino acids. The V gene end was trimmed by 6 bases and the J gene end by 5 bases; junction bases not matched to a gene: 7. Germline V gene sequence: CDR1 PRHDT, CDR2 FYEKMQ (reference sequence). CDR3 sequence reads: CASRPTGGEENIQYF. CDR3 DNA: TGTGCCAGCAGACCGACAGGGGGCGAGGAAAACATTCAGTACTTC.

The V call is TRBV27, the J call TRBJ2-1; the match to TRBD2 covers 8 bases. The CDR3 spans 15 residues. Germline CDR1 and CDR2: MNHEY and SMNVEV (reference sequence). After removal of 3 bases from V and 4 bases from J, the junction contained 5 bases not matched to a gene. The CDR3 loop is CASSFSGTIYNEQFF. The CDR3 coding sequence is TGTGCCAGCAGTTTTAGCGGGACCATATACAATGAGCAGTTCTTC.

CDR3 sequence: CASSLDGLNQPQHF. In DNA form, the CDR3 reads TGTGCCAGCAGCTTGGACGGACTTAATCAGCCCCAGCATTTT. This chain joins TRBV11-2 and TRBJ1-5; no clear D. The CDR3 has 14 amino acids. The germline CDR1 and CDR2 sequences are SGHAT and FQNNGV. V dropped 3 bases and J dropped 4 bases, with 10 bases sitting between them.

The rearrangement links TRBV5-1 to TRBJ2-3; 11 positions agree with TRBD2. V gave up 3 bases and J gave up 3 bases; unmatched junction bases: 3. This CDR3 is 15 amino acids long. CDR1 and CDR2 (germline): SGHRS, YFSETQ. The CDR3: CASSSGLAATDTQYF. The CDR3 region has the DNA TGCGCCAGCAGCTCGGGACTAGCGGCTACAGATACGCAGTATTTT.

CDR3 coding DNA: TGTGCCATCTCCGGAACAGGGGGTGGCAATGAGCAGTTCTTC. This translates into CAISGTGGGNEQFF. V is TRBV10-3 and J is TRBJ2-1; 8 bases agree with TRBD1. Germline assignment: CDR1 ENHRY and CDR2 SYGVKD. The J segment lost 6 bases and the V segment lost 8 bases, leaving 9 bases of the junction unmatched. The CDR3 extends over 14 amino acids.

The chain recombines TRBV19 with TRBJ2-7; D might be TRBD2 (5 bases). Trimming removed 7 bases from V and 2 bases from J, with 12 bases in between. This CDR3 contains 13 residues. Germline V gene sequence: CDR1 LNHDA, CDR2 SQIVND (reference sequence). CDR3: CASTSWAPYEQYF. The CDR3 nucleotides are TGTGCCAGTACTAGCTGGGCACCCTACGAGCAGTACTTC.

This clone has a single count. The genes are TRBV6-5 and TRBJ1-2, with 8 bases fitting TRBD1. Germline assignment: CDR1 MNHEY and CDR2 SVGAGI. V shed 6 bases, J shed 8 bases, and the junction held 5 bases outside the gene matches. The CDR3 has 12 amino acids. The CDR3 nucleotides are TGTGCCAGCAGCCAGGACAGGGAGGGCTACACCTTC. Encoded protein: CASSQDREGYTF.

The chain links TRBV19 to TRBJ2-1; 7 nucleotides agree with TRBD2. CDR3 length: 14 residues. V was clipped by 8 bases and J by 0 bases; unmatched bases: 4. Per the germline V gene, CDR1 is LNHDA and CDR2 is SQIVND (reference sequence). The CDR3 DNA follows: TGTGCCAGTGGGAGCGGGAACTCCTACAATGAGCAGTTCTTC. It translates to CASGSGNSYNEQFF.

The CDR3 loop is CASSIQTGGYTF. In nucleotides, the CDR3 is TGTGCCAGTAGTATTCAGACAGGTGGCTACACCTTC. This rearrangement joins TRBV19 to TRBJ1-2, with a weak D call TRBD1 (6 bases). The CDR3 has 12 residues. V was trimmed by 3 bases and J by 7 bases, leaving 9 bases between them. CDR1 LNHDA and CDR2 SQIVND come from the germline V gene (reference sequence).

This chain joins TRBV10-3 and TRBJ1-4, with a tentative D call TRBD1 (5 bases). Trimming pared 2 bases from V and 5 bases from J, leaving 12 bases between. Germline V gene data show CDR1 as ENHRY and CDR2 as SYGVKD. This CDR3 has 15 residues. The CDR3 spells CAISEVGGPNEKLFF. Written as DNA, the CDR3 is TGTGCCATCAGTGAGGTGGGGGGTCCCAATGAAAAACTGTTTTTT.

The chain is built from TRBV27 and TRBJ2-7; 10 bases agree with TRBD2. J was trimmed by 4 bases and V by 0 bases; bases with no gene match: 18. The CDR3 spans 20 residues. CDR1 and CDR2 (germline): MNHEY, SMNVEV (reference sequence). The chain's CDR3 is CASSLSIVPAGGTSLYEQYF. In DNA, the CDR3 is TGTGCCAGCAGTTTATCTATAGTCCCAGCGGGAGGGACCTCACTTTACGAGCAGTACTTC.

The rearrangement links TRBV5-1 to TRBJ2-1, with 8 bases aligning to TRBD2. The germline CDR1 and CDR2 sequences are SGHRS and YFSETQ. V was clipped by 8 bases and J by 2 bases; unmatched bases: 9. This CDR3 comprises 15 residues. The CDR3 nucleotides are TGCGCCAGGGATCTAGCGGGTGGGGCCTACAATGAGCAGTTCTTC. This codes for CARDLAGGAYNEQFF.

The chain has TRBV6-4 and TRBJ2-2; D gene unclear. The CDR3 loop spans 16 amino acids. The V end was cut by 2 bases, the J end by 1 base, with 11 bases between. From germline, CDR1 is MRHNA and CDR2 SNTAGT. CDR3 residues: CASSDGFRLNTGELFF. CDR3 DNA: TGTGCCAGCAGTGACGGCTTTCGATTGAACACCGGGGAGCTGTTTTTT.

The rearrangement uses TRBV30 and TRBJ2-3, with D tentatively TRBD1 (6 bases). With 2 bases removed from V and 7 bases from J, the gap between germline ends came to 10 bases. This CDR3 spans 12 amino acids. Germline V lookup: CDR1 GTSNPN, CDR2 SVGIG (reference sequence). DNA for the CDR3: TGTGCCTGGAGTCCACAGGGAAATACGCAGTATTTT. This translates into CAWSPQGNTQYF.